This entry lists 21 T cell receptor beta chains sequenced from one sample in a study of T cells in Graves' hyperthyroidism and ophthalmopathy. TCR beta CDR3 sequences were amplified from RNA transcripts. TCR CDR3 underwent first-round RT-PCR with the HTBI primer set. A single record per CDR3 protein comes from TCRdb applying MiXCR to the multiplex PCR reads. The table shows roughly 500,000 distinct CDR3 sequences, with 40% to 55% occurring only once. The source material was peripheral blood or thyroid tissue (not recorded which). The receptors here all came from an adult woman with Graves' disease, either hyperthyroidism or ophthalmopathy (not recorded which).

The table lists this clonotype with a count of one. The chain employs TRBV29-1 and TRBJ1-4; no definite D call. CDR1 and CDR2 from the germline V gene are SQVTM and ANQGSEA. The CDR3 runs 9 residues. The ends were cut back, 0 bases at V and 10 bases at J, with 0 bases in the middle. The DNA for the CDR3 is TGCAGCGTTGAAGAAAAACTGTTTTTT. Amino acids: CSVEEKLFF.

This clonotype was seen many times. The chain couples TRBV7-2 to TRBJ2-5; D is undetermined. V was cut by 3 bases and J by 5 bases, with 13 bases left in between. Per the germline V gene, CDR1 is SGHTA and CDR2 is FQGNSA. CDR3 size: 14 residues. CDR3 protein: CASSFRGSAETQYF. DNA for the CDR3: TGTGCCAGCAGCTTTAGAGGCAGCGCGGAGACCCAGTACTTC.

The sample holds many counts of this clonotype. The chain combines TRBV2 with TRBJ2-2, with D tentatively TRBD1 (6 bases). Trimming pared 10 bases from V and 4 bases from J, leaving 16 bases between. Germline V gives CDR1 SNHLY, CDR2 FYNNEI. The CDR3 is made up of 14 amino acids. The CDR3 spells CATAGTPLTGELFF. The DNA of the CDR3 is TGTGCCACCGCCGGGACACCTCTCACCGGGGAGCTGTTTTTT. Full variable domain (outside the CDR3, taken from reference TRBV2 and TRBJ2-2): EPEVTQTPSHQVTQMGQEVILRCVPISNHLYFYWYRQILGQKVEFLVSFYNNEISEKSEIFDDQFSVERPDGSNFTLKIRSTKLEDSAMYFCATAGTPLTGELFFGEGSRLTVL.

This clonotype came up a few times. J is TRBJ2-5 and V is TRBV7-6, with D maybe TRBD2 (6 bases). The CDR3 length is 15 residues. Germline values: CDR1 SGHVS, CDR2 FNYEAQ. With 5 bases removed from V and 7 bases from J, the gap between germline ends came to 20 bases. The CDR3, as DNA: TGTGCCAGCAGCGAAGGAGGGGTTACCGGTTTGACCCAGTACTTC. Protein product: CASSEGGVTGLTQYF.

This clonotype has at least ten counts. V and J are TRBV5-1 and TRBJ1-4; D is possibly TRBD1 (5 bases). The germline gives CDR1 SGHRS, CDR2 YFSETQ. Trimming cost V 7 bases and J 6 bases, with 13 bases left between them. CDR3 length: 13 amino acids. Here the CDR3 reads CASGGETYEKLFF. The CDR3 region has the DNA TGCGCCAGCGGAGGGGAGACATATGAAAAACTGTTTTTT. The whole variable domain, filled in from reference TRBV5-1 and TRBJ1-4, reads KAGVTQTPRYLIKTRGQQVTLSCSPISGHRSVSWYQQTPGQGLQFLFEYFSETQRNKGNFPGRFSGRQFSNSRSEMNVSTLELGDSALYLCASGGETYEKLFFGSGTQLSVL.

CDR3 in DNA: TGTGCCAGCAGTGGGGACAGGGCCCACGAGCAGTACTTC. Its protein is CASSGDRAHEQYF. This sequence joins TRBV6-1 and TRBJ2-7; 9 nucleotides agree with TRBD1. The trim removed 4 bases at V and 5 bases at J, leaving 3 bases unmatched. Germline V gene data show CDR1 as MNHNS and CDR2 as SASEGT. This CDR3 spans 13 amino acids.

The gene calls are TRBV28 and TRBJ2-7; D call uncertain. In germline, CDR1 is MDHEN, CDR2 SYDVKM. Trimming pared 6 bases from V and 4 bases from J, leaving 16 bases between. This CDR3 is built from 14 residues. CDR3 in amino acids: CASRFALLTYEQYF. The CDR3 coding sequence is TGTGCCAGCAGGTTCGCACTATTGACTTACGAGCAGTACTTC.

This clonotype was counted ten times or more. V gene TRBV10-3 combines with J gene TRBJ1-2; tentatively, D is TRBD1 (5 bases). Per the germline V gene, CDR1 is ENHRY and CDR2 is SYGVKD. V was shortened by 3 bases and J by 3 bases, with 8 bases between the two germline ends. The CDR3 has 13 amino acids. The CDR3 DNA follows: TGTGCCATCAGTGATCGGGGGTACTATGGCTACACCTTC. Translated: CAISDRGYYGYTF.

Concerning this clonotype itself: Since the CDR3 does not end with the conserved phenylalanine or tryptophan, this likely comes from a read error. The chain links TRBV7-9 to TRBJ2-7, with D unclear. The germline V gene has CDR1 SEHNR and CDR2 FQNEAQ (reference sequence). The CDR3 has 14 residues. V dropped 2 bases and J dropped 3 bases, with 11 bases sitting between them. The CDR3 loop reads CASSLRMDGYEQYS. The DNA of the CDR3 is TGTGCCAGCAGCTTAAGAATGGACGGCTACGAGCAGTACTCC.

V and J are TRBV29-1 and TRBJ2-5; no reliable D call. The V end lost 3 bases, the J end lost 0 bases, and 8 bases lay between the germline ends. The CDR3 runs to 13 residues. Germline V CDR1 and CDR2: SQVTM, ANQGSEA. The CDR3 protein is CSVEHQYQETQYF. CDR3 sequence (DNA): TGCAGCGTTGAGCACCAGTACCAAGAGACCCAGTACTTC.

This clonotype was seen many times. The chain uses TRBV7-2 and TRBJ1-6; D perhaps matches TRBD1 (6 bases). Germline V CDR1 and CDR2: SGHTA, FQGNSA. Trimming cost V 6 bases and J 9 bases, with 9 bases left between them. The CDR3 runs 12 residues. CDR3 sequence (DNA): TGTGCCAGCAGATCACAGGGTTCACCCCTCCACTTT. Amino acids: CASRSQGSPLHF.

This clonotype was observed at least ten times. The J gene is TRBJ1-6, the V gene TRBV13, with 7 bases that match TRBD1. CDR3 size: 18 residues. V was clipped by 1 base and J by 7 bases; unmatched bases: 13. Germline lookup yields CDR1 PRHDT and CDR2 FYEKMQ (reference sequence). In DNA form, the CDR3 reads TGTGCCAGCAGCTTAGCTACTTTACGGGACAGTCCAAATTCACCCCTCCACTTT. Encoded protein: CASSLATLRDSPNSPLHF.

This clonotype appeared many times. This rearrangement joins TRBV12-3 or TRBV12-4 to TRBJ1-3; D uncertain. This CDR3 has 15 amino acids. Deletions cut 3 bases from V and 0 bases from J, with 9 bases between. CDR3 DNA: TGTGCCAGCAGTTTTTGGGAGAGCTCTGGAAACACCATATATTTT. Amino acid sequence: CASSFWESSGNTIYF.

This clonotype was detected ten times or more. This rearrangement joins TRBV28 to TRBJ1-1, with D hard to call. V lost 4 bases and J lost 5, with 11 bases in between. The germline gives CDR1 MDHEN, CDR2 SYDVKM. The CDR3 sequence is 13 residues long. The CDR3 region is CASSWKTNTEAFF. In DNA, the CDR3 is TGTGCCAGCAGTTGGAAGACGAATACTGAAGCTTTCTTT. The full variable domain, in which reference TRBV28 and TRBJ1-1 provide the parts outside the CDR3, is DVKVTQSSRYLVKRTGEKVFLECVQDMDHENMFWYRQDPGLGLRLIYFSYDVKMKEKGDIPEGYSVSREKKERFSLILESASTNQTSMYLCASSWKTNTEAFFGQGTRLTVV.

About this clonotype: Since a much larger clone is just one base distant, this may be a read error. The chain's CDR3 is CASSLALQGSGEAFF. The DNA for the CDR3 is TGCGCCAGCAGCTTGGCACTACAGGGGTCCGGTGAAGCTTTCTTT. The chain is built from TRBV5-1 and TRBJ1-1, with 7 bases that match TRBD1. Trimming took 0 bases from V and 7 from J; bases not matched to a gene: 9. CDR1 is SGHRS and CDR2 is YFSETQ in the germline V gene. This CDR3 spans 15 amino acids.

This clonotype was detected many times. The J gene is TRBJ2-5, the V gene TRBV7-3; TRBD2 might be the D (6 bases). The V and J ends lost 3 bases and 4 bases respectively, with 12 bases between them. The CDR3 runs 14 residues. The V gene's germline CDR1 is SGHTA and CDR2 FQGTGA. The CDR3 loop is CASSFGPGLETQYF. The CDR3 DNA reads as TGTGCCAGCAGCTTCGGACCGGGACTAGAGACCCAGTACTTC.

The chain joins TRBV28 to TRBJ1-3; D remains ambiguous. Germline V lookup: CDR1 MDHEN, CDR2 SYDVKM. V was pared by 2 bases and J by 2 bases, with 10 bases between. This CDR3 has 15 residues. CDR3 nucleotides: TGTGCCAGCAGTTTAGGTGGGCGGACTGGAAACACCATATATTTT. It yields the protein CASSLGGRTGNTIYF.

V gene TRBV7-9 combines with J gene TRBJ2-3; the D gene could be TRBD1 or TRBD2 (5 bases each). The CDR3 extends over 13 amino acids. CDR1 and CDR2 from the germline V gene are SEHNR and FQNEAQ (reference sequence). V gave up 3 bases and J gave up 2 bases, with 6 bases separating them. The CDR3 is CASSFGATDTQYF. CDR3 nucleotides: TGTGCCAGCAGCTTCGGGGCCACAGATACGCAGTATTTT.

This clonotype was seen repeatedly, ten times or more. This chain joins TRBV9 and TRBJ2-5; D gene uncertain. Germline V lookup: CDR1 SGDLS, CDR2 YYNGEE. The CDR3 has 14 residues. Trimming left V 0 bases short and J 1 base short, with 7 bases between. Here the CDR3 reads CASSVASAQETQYF. The DNA of the CDR3 is TGTGCCAGCAGCGTAGCCAGCGCCCAAGAGACCCAGTACTTC.

This clonotype was counted many times. V gene TRBV2 combines with J gene TRBJ2-7, with a weak D call TRBD1 (6 bases). The CDR3 has 12 amino acids. Per germline, CDR1 SNHLY and CDR2 FYNNEI. Trimming shortened V by 5 bases and J by 4 bases, and 9 bases separated the two germline ends. The CDR3 region is CASSRTGYEQYF. CDR3 DNA sequence: TGTGCCAGCAGTCGAACAGGGTACGAGCAGTACTTC.

J is TRBJ1-5 and V is TRBV7-9, with unresolved D. The CDR3 is made up of 13 amino acids. CDR1 is SEHNR, CDR2 FQNEAQ, per germline (reference sequence). Trimming shortened V by 10 bases and J by 2 bases, and 12 bases separated the two germline ends. The DNA for the CDR3 is TGTGCCACGACGCCGGGCCGCAATCAGCCCCAGCATTTT. It encodes CATTPGRNQPQHF.